The rows below give T cell receptor beta chains drawn from one sample of a study of Ad26.COV2.S vaccination and SARS-CoV-2 variants. Here immunoSEQ multiplex PCR was the method, and the copy in TCRdb shows in-frame clones only, minus some. This table has about 480,000 clones, 87% appearing once. The input for sequencing was peripheral blood, taken in a trial of Ad26.COV2.S vaccine versus placebo. Receptors originate from a person aged 18-60 years who received the Ad26.COV2.S COVID-19 vaccine or a placebo. The CDR3 runs from the conserved cysteine through the conserved F or W. D genes are given only for firm matches. Rows give clone size only sometimes, using once, few, many, or a class for an expanded clone.

j_call: TRBJ2-1
clone_size: -
d_call: -
v_call: TRBV10-1
cdr3_nt: TGCGCCACCAAGCGAGGGAGGAGGGTGTTTTTTGAGCAGTTCTTC
cdr3_aa: CATKRGRRVFFEQFF

j_call: TRBJ1-2
clone_size: -
d_call: -
v_call: TRBV28
cdr3_nt: TGTGCCAGCAGTCTACAGGAAACTGGCTACACCTTC
cdr3_aa: CASSLQETGYTF

j_call: TRBJ1-2
clone_size: -
d_call: -
v_call: TRBV28
cdr3_nt: TGTGCCAGCAGGCCAGCGAGAGCTAACTATGGCTACACCTTC
cdr3_aa: CASRPARANYGYTF

j_call: TRBJ2-3
clone_size: -
d_call: TRBD1
v_call: TRBV4-2
cdr3_nt: TGTGCCAGCAGCCAAGATCCCGGGACAGGCGCCGATACGCAGTATTTT
cdr3_aa: CASSQDPGTGADTQYF

j_call: TRBJ2-6
clone_size: -
d_call: -
v_call: TRBV6-2/TRBV6-3
cdr3_nt: TGTGCCAGCAGTTACTCACAGGGACACATCTCTGGGGCCAACGTCCTGACTTTC
cdr3_aa: CASSYSQGHISGANVLTF

j_call: TRBJ1-2
clone_size: -
d_call: -
v_call: TRBV30
cdr3_nt: TGTGCCTGGAGTGTGGGGGGGGCCTTAGGCTACACCTTC
cdr3_aa: CAWSVGGALGYTF

j_call: TRBJ2-5
clone_size: -
d_call: -
v_call: TRBV4-3
cdr3_nt: TGCGCCAGCAGCCAAGATGCCCAGGCGGAGACCCAGTACTTC
cdr3_aa: CASSQDAQAETQYF

j_call: TRBJ1-2
clone_size: -
d_call: -
v_call: TRBV6-4
cdr3_nt: TGTGCCAGCAGTGGAGGCGCTGGGGAGAGCTACACCTTC
cdr3_aa: CASSGGAGESYTF

j_call: TRBJ1-1
clone_size: -
d_call: -
v_call: TRBV14
cdr3_nt: TGTGCCAGCAGCCAAGATGGGAAGTTTCTGAACACTGAAGCTTTCTTT
cdr3_aa: CASSQDGKFLNTEAFF

j_call: TRBJ2-3
clone_size: -
d_call: TRBD1
v_call: TRBV29-1
cdr3_nt: TGCAGCTCTAAGCCCGGGACAGGGGCGTGGGGGGAGTATTTT
cdr3_aa: CSSKPGTGAWGEYF

j_call: TRBJ2-2
clone_size: once
d_call: -
v_call: TRBV5-1
cdr3_nt: TGCGCCAGCAGCCCCACACAGATTAACACCGGGGAGCTGTTTTTT
cdr3_aa: CASSPTQINTGELFF

j_call: TRBJ2-1
clone_size: -
d_call: -
v_call: TRBV7-8
cdr3_nt: TGTGCCAGCAGCTTAAGACCGGCCACCTACAATGAGCAGTTCTTC
cdr3_aa: CASSLRPATYNEQFF

j_call: TRBJ2-2
clone_size: few
d_call: -
v_call: TRBV4-2
cdr3_nt: TGTGCCAGCAGCCAAGGACTCTCGGCCGGGGAGCTGTTTTTT
cdr3_aa: CASSQGLSAGELFF

j_call: TRBJ2-7
clone_size: -
d_call: -
v_call: TRBV29-1
cdr3_nt: TGCAGCGTTGCCCAGGGGCATTTCTACGAGCAGTACTTC
cdr3_aa: CSVAQGHFYEQYF

j_call: TRBJ1-2
clone_size: -
d_call: TRBD1
v_call: TRBV7-8
cdr3_nt: TGTGCCAGCAGCTTAGGGTGGGACAGGGGGCCCTATGGCTACACCTTC
cdr3_aa: CASSLGWDRGPYGYTF

j_call: TRBJ2-1
clone_size: once
d_call: TRBD2
v_call: TRBV5-1
cdr3_nt: TGCGCCAGCAGCTTGCTAGCGGGGAACTACAATGAGCAGTTCTTC
cdr3_aa: CASSLLAGNYNEQFF

j_call: TRBJ2-7
clone_size: few
d_call: TRBD2
v_call: TRBV7-2
cdr3_nt: TGTGCCAGCAGCTTAGATACTAGCGGGATGTACGAGCAGTACTTC
cdr3_aa: CASSLDTSGMYEQYF

j_call: TRBJ2-5
clone_size: -
d_call: -
v_call: TRBV7-2
cdr3_nt: TGTGCCAGCGGGCGTAGCGGAGGAGGGCAAGAGACCCAGTACTTC
cdr3_aa: CASGRSGGGQETQYF

j_call: TRBJ2-7
clone_size: -
d_call: -
v_call: TRBV28
cdr3_nt: TGTGCCAGCAGTTTAAGGTCGACCTACGAGCAGTACTTC
cdr3_aa: CASSLRSTYEQYF

j_call: TRBJ2-5
clone_size: -
d_call: -
v_call: TRBV5-5
cdr3_nt: TGTGCCAGCAGCTTGGGCAAGATGGTGGTAGAGACCCAGTACTTC
cdr3_aa: CASSLGKMVVETQYF

j_call: TRBJ2-3
clone_size: -
d_call: -
v_call: TRBV30
cdr3_nt: TGTGCCTGGGGCGGCCGCACAGATACGCAGTATTTT
cdr3_aa: CAWGGRTDTQYF

j_call: TRBJ1-4
clone_size: -
d_call: -
v_call: TRBV7-2
cdr3_nt: TGTGCCAGCAGCTTAGCTTGGCAGAAAGAAAAACTGTTTTTT
cdr3_aa: CASSLAWQKEKLFF

j_call: TRBJ1-6
clone_size: -
d_call: -
v_call: TRBV20-1
cdr3_nt: TGCAGTGCTAGTTTTGGGGACTCATTCAATTCACCCCTCCACTTT
cdr3_aa: CSASFGDSFNSPLHF

j_call: TRBJ2-1
clone_size: -
d_call: -
v_call: TRBV7-3
cdr3_nt: TGTGCCAGCAGCTTAACGGGGGCCCATGAGCAGTTCTTC
cdr3_aa: CASSLTGAHEQFF

j_call: TRBJ2-1
clone_size: -
d_call: -
v_call: TRBV4-2
cdr3_nt: TGTGCCAGCAGCCAAGATCAAAGTATCTCCTACAATGAGCAGTTCTTC
cdr3_aa: CASSQDQSISYNEQFF

j_call: TRBJ2-7
clone_size: few
d_call: -
v_call: TRBV28
cdr3_nt: TGTGCCACAAACCTCTTTCCTATGTCGAGCGAGCAGTACTTC
cdr3_aa: CATNLFPMSSEQYF

j_call: TRBJ1-4
clone_size: -
d_call: -
v_call: TRBV25-1
cdr3_nt: TGTGCCAGCAGTAGAGAGGGGGGTATCGAAAAACTGTTTTTT
cdr3_aa: CASSREGGIEKLFF

j_call: TRBJ1-1
clone_size: -
d_call: -
v_call: TRBV19
cdr3_nt: TGTGCCAGTAGTTCGACTAAAACAGGTGAAGCTTTCTTT
cdr3_aa: CASSSTKTGEAFF

j_call: TRBJ2-1
clone_size: -
d_call: -
v_call: TRBV24-1
cdr3_nt: TGTGCCACCAGTGATCCGGAGCGGGTTAGCTCCTACAATGAGCAGTTCTTC
cdr3_aa: CATSDPERVSSYNEQFF

j_call: TRBJ2-7
clone_size: -
d_call: TRBD2
v_call: TRBV30
cdr3_nt: TGTGCCTGGAGATCTACCGGGACTAGCGGCCCCAGTCCCCACGAGCAGTACTTC
cdr3_aa: CAWRSTGTSGPSPHEQYF

j_call: TRBJ2-3
clone_size: once
d_call: -
v_call: TRBV29-1
cdr3_nt: TGCAGCGTTGAAGAACCGGGACTGCACATTGGATATACGCAGTATTTT
cdr3_aa: CSVEEPGLHIGYTQYF

j_call: TRBJ1-6
clone_size: few
d_call: -
v_call: TRBV19
cdr3_nt: TGTGCCAGTAACCCAAGGGGCGCCCTAACACCCCTCCACTTT
cdr3_aa: CASNPRGALTPLHF

j_call: TRBJ1-2
clone_size: few
d_call: -
v_call: TRBV3-1/TRBV3-2
cdr3_nt: TGTGCCAGCAGCCAAGCCGGGGAAGGCTACACCTTC
cdr3_aa: CASSQAGEGYTF

j_call: TRBJ1-5
clone_size: -
d_call: -
v_call: TRBV3-1/TRBV3-2
cdr3_nt: TGTGCCAGCAGCCAAGATCTGGCGGGAAATCAGCCCCAGCATTTT
cdr3_aa: CASSQDLAGNQPQHF

j_call: TRBJ1-6
clone_size: -
d_call: TRBD1
v_call: TRBV5-4
cdr3_nt: TGTGCCAGCACCGACGGACAGGGTGGTTCCTATAATTCACCCCTCCACTTT
cdr3_aa: CASTDGQGGSYNSPLHF

j_call: TRBJ1-5
clone_size: -
d_call: -
v_call: TRBV6-1
cdr3_nt: TGTGCCAGCAGTGAAAATCTTGGGGGGGGCCAGCCCCAGCATTTT
cdr3_aa: CASSENLGGGQPQHF

j_call: TRBJ2-3
clone_size: -
d_call: -
v_call: TRBV7-9
cdr3_nt: TGTGCCAGCAGCTCCGCGATCATTTTCCAGTATTTT
cdr3_aa: CASSSAIIFQYF

j_call: TRBJ2-2
clone_size: once
d_call: -
v_call: TRBV7-2
cdr3_nt: TGTGCCAGCAGCTTAGTTCTAGCCGACACCGGGGAGCTGTTTTTT
cdr3_aa: CASSLVLADTGELFF

j_call: TRBJ2-7
clone_size: -
d_call: -
v_call: TRBV27
cdr3_nt: TGTGCCAGCATTCGTAATACCTTCTACGAGCAGTACTTC
cdr3_aa: CASIRNTFYEQYF

j_call: TRBJ1-4
clone_size: -
d_call: -
v_call: TRBV11-2
cdr3_nt: TGTGCCAGCAGCTTAGAGGAAAAACTGTTTTTT
cdr3_aa: CASSLEEKLFF

j_call: TRBJ1-1
clone_size: -
d_call: -
v_call: TRBV2
cdr3_nt: TGTGCCAGCAGTGGGACGGGAACTGAAGCTTTCTTT
cdr3_aa: CASSGTGTEAFF

j_call: TRBJ2-7
clone_size: -
d_call: -
v_call: TRBV7-7
cdr3_nt: TGTGCCAGCAGCTTATATCGTCGTATCGGGACCTCCTACGAGCAGTACTTC
cdr3_aa: CASSLYRRIGTSYEQYF

j_call: TRBJ2-4
clone_size: -
d_call: TRBD1
v_call: TRBV11-3
cdr3_nt: TGTGCCAGCAGCGCCAATCCCGGGACAGCAGAATACTTC
cdr3_aa: CASSANPGTAEYF

j_call: TRBJ1-5
clone_size: -
d_call: -
v_call: TRBV3-1/TRBV3-2
cdr3_nt: TGTGCCAGCAGCCAAAGGGGGGCGGGTCAGCCCCAGCATTTT
cdr3_aa: CASSQRGAGQPQHF

j_call: TRBJ1-5
clone_size: -
d_call: -
v_call: TRBV6-6
cdr3_nt: TGTGCCAGCAGTCAACCCACAGGGAATAGCAATCAGCCCCAGCATTTT
cdr3_aa: CASSQPTGNSNQPQHF

j_call: TRBJ2-1
clone_size: -
d_call: -
v_call: TRBV3-1/TRBV3-2
cdr3_nt: TGTGCCAGCAGCCAAGGGGACGACTACAATGAGCAGTTCTTC
cdr3_aa: CASSQGDDYNEQFF

j_call: TRBJ2-1
clone_size: -
d_call: TRBD2
v_call: TRBV13
cdr3_nt: TGTGCCAGCAGCGGAGGGTCGGGCGAGCGGGGCACTGAGTTCTTC
cdr3_aa: CASSGGSGERGTEFF

j_call: TRBJ2-7
clone_size: -
d_call: -
v_call: TRBV27
cdr3_nt: TGTGCCAGCAGCCCTCGGAGGGCTGGGGGCGAGCAGTACTTC
cdr3_aa: CASSPRRAGGEQYF

j_call: TRBJ2-1
clone_size: -
d_call: TRBD1
v_call: TRBV11-2
cdr3_nt: TGTGCCAGCAGCGCCTGGAGACAGGGGGCGGGCCATGAGCAGTTCTTC
cdr3_aa: CASSAWRQGAGHEQFF

j_call: TRBJ2-7
clone_size: -
d_call: -
v_call: TRBV7-2
cdr3_nt: TGTGCCAGCAGCGTACAGGTCCAGGTTGAGGAGCAGTACTTC
cdr3_aa: CASSVQVQVEEQYF

j_call: TRBJ2-3
clone_size: -
d_call: -
v_call: TRBV12-3/TRBV12-4
cdr3_nt: TGTGCCAGCAGCCGGAGTTTAGCAGATACGCAGTATTTT
cdr3_aa: CASSRSLADTQYF

j_call: TRBJ2-1
clone_size: -
d_call: TRBD1
v_call: TRBV6-6
cdr3_nt: TGTGCCAGCAGGCGAGCCCCAGACCCAGGGGGCAATGAGCAGTTCTTC
cdr3_aa: CASRRAPDPGGNEQFF

j_call: TRBJ2-7
clone_size: -
d_call: -
v_call: TRBV9
cdr3_nt: TGTGCCAGCAGCGTAGTGGACTCCGAATACGAGCAGTACTTC
cdr3_aa: CASSVVDSEYEQYF

j_call: TRBJ1-3
clone_size: -
d_call: TRBD1
v_call: TRBV4-3
cdr3_nt: TGCGCCAGCAGCCAAGACTGGACAGGGAGTGACACCATATATTTT
cdr3_aa: CASSQDWTGSDTIYF

j_call: TRBJ2-7
clone_size: once
d_call: TRBD1
v_call: TRBV3-1/TRBV3-2
cdr3_nt: TGTGCCAGCAGCCAAGGAGGGGACAGGGTTTACGAGCAGTACTTC
cdr3_aa: CASSQGGDRVYEQYF

j_call: TRBJ1-6
clone_size: -
d_call: -
v_call: TRBV15
cdr3_nt: TGTGCCACCAGCAGAGATCGAGCGGGGGGCCTATCACCCCTCCACTTT
cdr3_aa: CATSRDRAGGLSPLHF

j_call: TRBJ1-1
clone_size: few
d_call: -
v_call: TRBV19
cdr3_nt: TGTGCCAGTAGTATCGACCCCCGAGGGAACACTGAAGCTTTCTTT
cdr3_aa: CASSIDPRGNTEAFF